The 27 T cell receptor beta chains below all came from one sample that was sequenced in a study of T cells expressing NK-cell markers. TCRdb re-called the 5' RACE reads and catalogs CDR3 proteins one per entry, DNA excluded. The listing records about 150,000 distinct CDR3 sequences. The sequencing sample was made of blood T cells: a sorted CD56 or NKG2C T cell subset, CD4+ or CD8+ T cells, or bulk PBMC T cells (not recorded which). These receptors were collected from a man aged 18 to 69 in good health.

The genes are TRBV12-3 or TRBV12-4 and TRBJ2-1; the TRBD1 assignment by TCRdb is unverifiable without DNA. The CDR3 is 12 amino acids. The CDR3 loop is CASSPRPPEQFF.

The chain has TRBV20-1 and TRBJ2-5. The CDR3 consists of 16 residues. Germline lookup yields CDR1 DFQATT and CDR2 SNEGSKA (reference sequence). The CDR3 sequence is CSARGPRTLIQETQYF.

V is TRBV28 and J is TRBJ2-5; TCRdb selects TRBD1, and the lack of DNA leaves this call unchecked. The CDR3 runs to 13 residues. Germline CDR1 MDHEN, CDR2 SYDVKM. The CDR3 reads CASSYRALETQYF.

The chain carries TRBV29-1 and TRBJ1-1. Germline V CDR1 and CDR2: SQVTM, ANQGSEA. This CDR3 is 12 amino acids long. CDR3 protein: CSVTRMNTEAFF.

The V gene is TRBV25-1, the J gene TRBJ1-5; TCRdb selects TRBD1, and the lack of DNA leaves this call unchecked. The CDR3 totals 15 residues. Germline V lookup: CDR1 MGHDK, CDR2 SYGVNS. The CDR3 spells CASSESETETMPQHF.

The chain is built from TRBV2 and TRBJ2-7; TCRdb selects TRBD2, and the lack of DNA leaves this call unchecked. The length of the CDR3 is 17 residues. Germline CDR1 is SNHLY and CDR2 is FYNNEI. The CDR3 region is CASKFLSLGTSDYEQYF.

V gene TRBV6-1 combines with J gene TRBJ2-7; TCRdb outputs TRBD1, but without DNA this stays unchecked. The CDR3 contains 14 residues. Germline values: CDR1 MNHNS, CDR2 SASEGT. CDR3 residues: CASSVRDESYEQYF.

This chain joins TRBV28 and TRBJ2-3; TCRdb indicates TRBD1, and absent DNA this call remains unverified. The CDR3 spans 15 residues. CDR1 is MDHEN and CDR2 is SYDVKM in the germline V gene. CDR3 sequence reads: CASSLYKGVTDTQYF. Together with reference TRBV28 and TRBJ2-3, the CDR3 gives the full variable domain: DVKVTQSSRYLVKRTGEKVFLECVQDMDHENMFWYRQDPGLGLRLIYFSYDVKMKEKGDIPEGYSVSREKKERFSLILESASTNQTSMYLCASSLYKGVTDTQYFGPGTRLTVL.

The chain recombines TRBV20-1 with TRBJ2-7; checking the TCRdb D call of TRBD2 is not possible without DNA. CDR3 length: 16 residues. Germline V gene data show CDR1 as DFQATT and CDR2 as SNEGSKA (reference sequence). CDR3 loop: CSARDQRSSVTYEQYF.

The chain links TRBV5-4 to TRBJ1-1. Germline V CDR1 and CDR2: SGHNT, YYREEE (reference sequence). The CDR3 length is 15 residues. CDR3 loop: CASSPFNTGNTEAFF.

This chain links TRBV6-2 or TRBV6-3 with TRBJ1-1. Germline CDR1 and CDR2: MNHEY and SVGEGT. This CDR3 region has 15 residues. The CDR3: CASSYGQGQNTEAFF.

The V and J genes are TRBV12-3 or TRBV12-4 and TRBJ2-5. The CDR3 is 14 amino acids. The CDR3 sequence is CASSFRPRVETQYF.

The CDR3 is CASSLGREEQFF. The gene calls are TRBV28 and TRBJ2-1; no DNA is available, so the TRBD2 call from TCRdb remains unchecked. The CDR3 has 12 residues. Germline V CDR1 and CDR2: MDHEN, SYDVKM. Looking up the rest from reference TRBV28 and TRBJ2-1 gives the full variable domain: DVKVTQSSRYLVKRTGEKVFLECVQDMDHENMFWYRQDPGLGLRLIYFSYDVKMKEKGDIPEGYSVSREKKERFSLILESASTNQTSMYLCASSLGREEQFFGPGTRLTVL.

The chain has TRBV6-2 or TRBV6-3 and TRBJ1-1; TCRdb proposes TRBD1, but this gene call is untestable without DNA. Germline V lookup: CDR1 MNHEY, CDR2 SVGEGT. The CDR3 is 15 amino acids. The CDR3 sequence: CASSYSYRGWTEAFF.

The V call is TRBV20-1, the J call TRBJ2-1. CDR1 is DFQATT, CDR2 SNEGSKA, per germline (reference sequence). The CDR3 length is 14 residues. The CDR3 loop reads CSARDYVAYNEQFF.

CDR3 protein: CASSQEESYKNIQYF. This rearrangement joins TRBV3-1 to TRBJ2-4. Germline CDR1 is LGHDT and CDR2 is YNNKEL (reference sequence). The CDR3 totals 15 residues. The full variable domain, completed using reference TRBV3-1 and TRBJ2-4, is DTAVSQTPKYLVTQMGNDKSIKCEQNLGHDTMYWYKQDSKKFLKIMFSYNNKELIINETVPNRFSPKSPDKAHLNLHINSLELGDSAVYFCASSQEESYKNIQYFGAGTRLSVL.

The rearrangement joins TRBV27 to TRBJ1-1; TCRdb's D call, TRBD1, is unchecked because there is no DNA. This CDR3 region has 15 residues. Germline V gene lookup returns CDR1 MNHEY and CDR2 SMNVEV (reference sequence). CDR3 amino acids: CASSSGQGLNTEAFF.

The chain joins TRBV21-1 to TRBJ2-5. TRBV21-1 is deemed a pseudogene. This CDR3 is 13 amino acids long. The CDR3 loop is CASSWRSQETQYF.

The J gene is TRBJ2-5, the V gene TRBV27; the TRBD1 assignment by TCRdb is unverifiable without DNA. The germline CDR1 and CDR2 sequences are MNHEY and SMNVEV (reference sequence). The length of the CDR3 is 15 residues. CDR3: CASSLMGASQETQYF.

The CDR3 reads CASNKGSSSVDYGYTF. The chain couples TRBV5-1 to TRBJ1-2. The CDR3 totals 16 residues. Germline assignment: CDR1 SGHRS and CDR2 YFSETQ.

The rearrangement joins TRBV5-1 to TRBJ2-2; the D gene TCRdb calls, TRBD1, cannot be checked with no DNA. This CDR3 region has 17 residues. Germline V lookup: CDR1 SGHRS, CDR2 YFSETQ. The CDR3 is CASSLTGTHSNTGELFF.

The V and J genes are TRBV12-3 or TRBV12-4 and TRBJ1-2; the TRBD1 assignment by TCRdb is unverifiable without DNA. The CDR3 consists of 13 residues. CDR3 amino acids: CASSRDTGRGYTF.

The CDR3 loop is CAAYNRLAGYTDTQYF. The V gene is TRBV2, the J gene TRBJ2-3; TCRdb outputs TRBD2, but without DNA this stays unchecked. This CDR3 contains 16 residues. Germline CDR1 SNHLY, CDR2 FYNNEI.

The rearrangement links TRBV5-6 to TRBJ2-7; the TRBD2 assignment by TCRdb is unverifiable without DNA. Germline V gene sequence: CDR1 SGHDT, CDR2 YYEEEE. This CDR3 has 17 amino acids. CDR3 residues: CASSPVGLPGGPWEQYF. Based on the CDR3 plus reference TRBV5-6 and TRBJ2-7, the full variable domain is DAGVTQSPTHLIKTRGQQVTLRCSPKSGHDTVSWYQQALGQGPQFIFQYYEEEERQRGNFPDRFSGHQFPNYSSELNVNALLLGDSALYLCASSPVGLPGGPWEQYFGPGTRLTVT.

V is TRBV27 and J is TRBJ1-1; TCRdb's D call of TRBD1 is untestable without DNA. The CDR3 covers 16 residues. CDR1 and CDR2 from the germline V gene are MNHEY and SMNVEV (reference sequence). CDR3 sequence reads: CASGPGRTLLPTEAFF.

The CDR3 reads CASSLGGTSQSDTQYF. The V gene is TRBV5-6, the J gene TRBJ2-3; TCRdb indicates TRBD1, and absent DNA this call remains unverified. Germline assignment: CDR1 SGHDT and CDR2 YYEEEE. The CDR3 sequence is 16 residues long.

This rearrangement joins TRBV11-2 to TRBJ1-5; TCRdb's assignment of TRBD1 cannot be checked, as there is no DNA. CDR1 and CDR2 from the germline V gene are SGHAT and FQNNGV. The CDR3 spans 14 residues. CDR3 sequence: CASSLGAGGQPQHF.